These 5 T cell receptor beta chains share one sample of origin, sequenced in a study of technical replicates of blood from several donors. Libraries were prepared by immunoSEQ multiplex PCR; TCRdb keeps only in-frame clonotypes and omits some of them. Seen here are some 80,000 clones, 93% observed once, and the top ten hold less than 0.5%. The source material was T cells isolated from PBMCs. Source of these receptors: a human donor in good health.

CDR3 sequence (DNA): TGTGCCACCCAGACAGGGGGCCCTGATAATGAAAAACTGTTTTTT. The encoded protein is CATQTGGPDNEKLFF. The rearrangement uses TRBV28 and TRBJ1-4, with 10 positions matching TRBD1. In germline, CDR1 is MDHEN, CDR2 SYDVKM. Trimming removed 10 bases from V and 4 bases from J; junction bases left unmatched: 9. This CDR3 spans 15 amino acids.

The CDR3, as DNA: TGCGCCAGCAGCCAAGTAGGAGGGCTCGGGGAGAACGAGCAGTACTTC. Amino acid sequence: CASSQVGGLGENEQYF. V gene TRBV4-1 combines with J gene TRBJ2-7; a weak D match, TRBD2 (6 bases). The germline V gene has CDR1 MGHRA and CDR2 YSYEKL. This CDR3 is built from 16 residues. Trimming pared 1 base from V and 5 bases from J, leaving 18 bases between.

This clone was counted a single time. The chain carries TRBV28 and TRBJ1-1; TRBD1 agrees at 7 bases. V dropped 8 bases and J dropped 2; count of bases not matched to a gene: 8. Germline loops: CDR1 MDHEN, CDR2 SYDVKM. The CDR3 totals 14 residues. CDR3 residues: CASVGTGVNTEAFF. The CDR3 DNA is TGTGCCAGCGTAGGAACAGGGGTAAACACTGAAGCTTTCTTT.

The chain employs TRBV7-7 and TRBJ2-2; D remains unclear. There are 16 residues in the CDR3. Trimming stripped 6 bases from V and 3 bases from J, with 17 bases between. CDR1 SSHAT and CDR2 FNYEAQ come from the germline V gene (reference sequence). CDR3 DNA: TGTGCCAGCAGTTTGTCCTTTTCAGTGGACACCGGGGAGCTGTTTTTT. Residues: CASSLSFSVDTGELFF.

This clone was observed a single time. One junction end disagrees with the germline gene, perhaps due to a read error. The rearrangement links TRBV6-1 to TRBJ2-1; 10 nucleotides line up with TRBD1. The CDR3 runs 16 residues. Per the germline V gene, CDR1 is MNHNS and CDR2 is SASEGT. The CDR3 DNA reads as TGTGCCAGCAGTGAATATGGACAGGGGGACACCAATCAGCAGTTCTTC. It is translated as CASSEYGQGDTNQQFF.